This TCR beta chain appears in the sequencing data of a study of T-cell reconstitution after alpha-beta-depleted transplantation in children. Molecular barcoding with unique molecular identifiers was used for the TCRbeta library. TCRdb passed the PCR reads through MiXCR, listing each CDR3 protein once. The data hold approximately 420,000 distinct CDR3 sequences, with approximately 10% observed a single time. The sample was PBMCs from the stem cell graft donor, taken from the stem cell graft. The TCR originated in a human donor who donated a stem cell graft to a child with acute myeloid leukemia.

The CDR3 DNA follows: TGCAGTGCTAGAGAAGTGGACCAATACAATGAGCAGTTCTTC. This gives the protein CSAREVDQYNEQFF. This chain connects TRBV20-1 to TRBJ2-1, with D hard to call. The V end lost 0 bases, the J end lost 4 bases, and 10 bases lay between the germline ends. The CDR3 covers 14 residues. CDR1 and CDR2 (germline): DFQATT, SNEGSKA (reference sequence).